A selection of T cell receptor beta chains follows, all from one sample in a study of T cell responses to AZD1222 COVID-19 vaccine. Produced via immunoSEQ multiplex PCR; TCRdb's table is partial and in-frame only. The sample carries 90,000 to 120,000 clones, about 92% recorded once. This specimen consisted of peripheral blood, obtained on day 0 of AZD1222 vaccination. The receptors shown here come from an adult in good health. Both conserved end residues are part of each CDR3. The D gene is left open where the match is weak. Rows give clone size only sometimes, using once, few, many, or a class for an expanded clone.

J: TRBJ1-4; size: .; D: .; V: TRBV5-6; DNA: TGTGCCAGTTCCGGGCCGCCTAATGAAAAACTGTTTTTT; CDR3: CASSGPPNEKLFF
J: TRBJ2-3; size: .; D: .; V: TRBV28; DNA: TGTGCCAGCAGTTTAGCGGCCCTTAGCACAGATACGCAGTATTTT; CDR3: CASSLAALSTDTQYF
J: TRBJ2-5; size: .; D: TRBD2; V: TRBV5-8; DNA: TGTGCCAGCAGCTTGGCCAGGACTAGCGGCGAGACCCAGTACTTC; CDR3: CASSLARTSGETQYF
J: TRBJ2-3; size: .; D: TRBD2; V: TRBV7-2; DNA: TGTGCCAGCAGCTTAGAGCGGGGGACGTACACAGATACGCAGTATTTT; CDR3: CASSLERGTYTDTQYF
J: TRBJ2-3; size: once; D: TRBD2; V: TRBV5-1; DNA: TGCGCCAGCAGCAAACAGGGCGCTAGCGGGGATCTGGCTAGCACAGATACGCAGTATTTT; CDR3: CASSKQGASGDLASTDTQYF
J: TRBJ1-4; size: .; D: .; V: TRBV16; DNA: TGTGCCAGCAGCCGGGAGGTTGAAAAACTGTTTTTT; CDR3: CASSREVEKLFF
J: TRBJ1-2; size: .; D: .; V: TRBV30; DNA: TGTGCCTGGAGTCTGGGGGGCGATGGCTACACCTTC; CDR3: CAWSLGGDGYTF
J: TRBJ1-1; size: .; D: .; V: TRBV18; DNA: TGTGCCAGCTCGGAGGGTAACACTGAAGCTTTCTTT; CDR3: CASSEGNTEAFF
J: TRBJ1-1; size: .; D: TRBD1; V: TRBV5-4; DNA: TGTGCCAGCAGCAGGACAGGGGTGGTCTTAGTTCCTGAAGCTTTCTTT; CDR3: CASSRTGVVLVPEAFF
J: TRBJ2-7; size: .; D: .; V: TRBV15; DNA: TGTGCCACCAGCAGAGAGACAGGGAGGTACGAGCAGTACTTC; CDR3: CATSRETGRYEQYF
J: TRBJ2-7; size: .; D: TRBD1; V: TRBV5-1; DNA: TGCGCCAGCAGCTTGGAGGCAGGGGGCTTCTACGAGCAGTACTTC; CDR3: CASSLEAGGFYEQYF
J: TRBJ2-3; size: .; D: .; V: TRBV11-2; DNA: TGTGCCAGCAGCTTTTCCGGGGACACAGATACGCAGTATTTT; CDR3: CASSFSGDTDTQYF
J: TRBJ2-3; size: once; D: TRBD2; V: TRBV18; DNA: TGTGCCAGCTCCCTAGCGGGAGCCGTGACAGATACGCAGTATTTT; CDR3: CASSLAGAVTDTQYF
J: TRBJ2-7; size: .; D: TRBD2; V: TRBV7-9; DNA: TGTGCCAGCAGCAGAACTAGCGGGGGGCCCCTCAGGCAGTACTTC; CDR3: CASSRTSGGPLRQYF
J: TRBJ2-7; size: .; D: TRBD2; V: TRBV28; DNA: TGTGCCAGCAGTTCGGGGGGTGGAAGGTCCTACGAGCAGTACTTC; CDR3: CASSSGGGRSYEQYF
J: TRBJ1-1; size: .; D: .; V: TRBV7-9; DNA: TGTGCCAGCAGCTTCCGGGGGAACACTGAAGCTTTCTTT; CDR3: CASSFRGNTEAFF
J: TRBJ1-5; size: .; D: .; V: TRBV4-1; DNA: TGCGCCAGCAGCCAAGATGAGGAGGGGCGGCAGCCCCAGCATTTT; CDR3: CASSQDEEGRQPQHF
J: TRBJ1-1; size: .; D: .; V: TRBV30; DNA: TGTGCCTGGAATACAGGGTTGGGGGCTTTCTTT; CDR3: CAWNTGLGAFF
J: TRBJ2-7; size: .; D: TRBD1; V: TRBV2; DNA: TGTGCCAGCAGTGATGGGACAGGGTTCCGGTCAGTATCCTACGAGCAGTACTTC; CDR3: CASSDGTGFRSVSYEQYF
J: TRBJ1-2; size: once; D: TRBD1; V: TRBV27; DNA: TGTGCCAGCAGTTCCTACAGGACAGGAGTAAACTATGGCTACACCTTC; CDR3: CASSSYRTGVNYGYTF
J: TRBJ2-7; size: .; D: .; V: TRBV5-6; DNA: TGTGCCAGCAGCTCCCAGTTGGAAACGGGGGTCTCCTACGAGCAGTACTTC; CDR3: CASSSQLETGVSYEQYF
J: TRBJ2-7; size: .; D: TRBD1; V: TRBV7-8; DNA: TGTGCCAGCAGCTTAGGAGGGGGCCAGTCCTACGAGCAGTACTTC; CDR3: CASSLGGGQSYEQYF
J: TRBJ2-7; size: .; D: TRBD1; V: TRBV6-5; DNA: TGTGCCAGCAGCGGGCAGGGGGCCGCATACGAGCAGTACTTC; CDR3: CASSGQGAAYEQYF
J: TRBJ1-1; size: .; D: TRBD1; V: TRBV7-9; DNA: TGTGCCAGCAGCTTAGCGGGCGGGACAGGGGGGACTGAAGCTTTCTTT; CDR3: CASSLAGGTGGTEAFF